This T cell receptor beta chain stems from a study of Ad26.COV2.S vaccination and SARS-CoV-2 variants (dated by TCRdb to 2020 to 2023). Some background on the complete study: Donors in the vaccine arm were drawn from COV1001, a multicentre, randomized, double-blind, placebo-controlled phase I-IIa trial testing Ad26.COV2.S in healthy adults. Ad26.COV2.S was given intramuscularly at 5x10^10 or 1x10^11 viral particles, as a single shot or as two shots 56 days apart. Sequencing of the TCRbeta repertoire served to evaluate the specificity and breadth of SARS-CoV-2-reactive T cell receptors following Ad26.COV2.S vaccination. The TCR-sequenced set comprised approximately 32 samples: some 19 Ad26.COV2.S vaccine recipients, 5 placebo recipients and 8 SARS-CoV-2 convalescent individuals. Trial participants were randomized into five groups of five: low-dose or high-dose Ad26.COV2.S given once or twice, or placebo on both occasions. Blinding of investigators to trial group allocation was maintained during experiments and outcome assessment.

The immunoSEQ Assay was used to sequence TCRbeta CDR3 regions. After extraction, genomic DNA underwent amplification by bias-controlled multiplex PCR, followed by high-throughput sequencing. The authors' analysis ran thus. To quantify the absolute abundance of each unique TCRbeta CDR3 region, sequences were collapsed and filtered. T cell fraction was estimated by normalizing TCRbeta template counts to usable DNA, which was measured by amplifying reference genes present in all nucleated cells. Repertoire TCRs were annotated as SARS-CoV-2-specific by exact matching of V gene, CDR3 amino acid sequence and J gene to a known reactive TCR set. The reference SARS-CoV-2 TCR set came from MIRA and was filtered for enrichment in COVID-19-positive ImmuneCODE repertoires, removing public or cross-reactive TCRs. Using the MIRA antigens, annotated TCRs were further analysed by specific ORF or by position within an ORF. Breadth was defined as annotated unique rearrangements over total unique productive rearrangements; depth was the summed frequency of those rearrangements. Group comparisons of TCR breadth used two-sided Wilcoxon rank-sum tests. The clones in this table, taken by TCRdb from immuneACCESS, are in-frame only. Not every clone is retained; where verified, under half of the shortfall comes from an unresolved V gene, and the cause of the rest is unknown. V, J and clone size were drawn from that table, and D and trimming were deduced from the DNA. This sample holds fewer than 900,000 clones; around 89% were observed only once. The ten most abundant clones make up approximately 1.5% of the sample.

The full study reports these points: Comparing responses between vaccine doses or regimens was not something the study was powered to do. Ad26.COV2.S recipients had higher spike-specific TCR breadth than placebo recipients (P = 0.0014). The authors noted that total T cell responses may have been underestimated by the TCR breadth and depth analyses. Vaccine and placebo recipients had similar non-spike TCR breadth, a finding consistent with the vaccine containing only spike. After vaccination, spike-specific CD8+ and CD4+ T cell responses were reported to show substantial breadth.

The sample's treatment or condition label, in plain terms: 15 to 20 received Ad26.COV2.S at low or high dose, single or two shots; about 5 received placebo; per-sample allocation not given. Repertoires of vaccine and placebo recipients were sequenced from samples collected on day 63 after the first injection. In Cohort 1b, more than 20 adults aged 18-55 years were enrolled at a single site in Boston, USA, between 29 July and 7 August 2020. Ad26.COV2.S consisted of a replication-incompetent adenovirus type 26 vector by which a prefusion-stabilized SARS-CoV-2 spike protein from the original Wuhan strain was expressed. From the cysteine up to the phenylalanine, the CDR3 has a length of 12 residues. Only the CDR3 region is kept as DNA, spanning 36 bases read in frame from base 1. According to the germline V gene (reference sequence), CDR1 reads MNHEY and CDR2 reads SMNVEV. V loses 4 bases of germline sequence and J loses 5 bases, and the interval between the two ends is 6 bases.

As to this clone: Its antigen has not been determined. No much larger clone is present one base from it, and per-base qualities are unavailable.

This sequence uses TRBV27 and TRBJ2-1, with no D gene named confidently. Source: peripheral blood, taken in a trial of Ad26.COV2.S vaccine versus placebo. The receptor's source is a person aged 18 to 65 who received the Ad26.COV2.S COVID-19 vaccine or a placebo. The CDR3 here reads CASSYLNNEQFF. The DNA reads TGTGCCAGCAGTTACCTCAACAATGAGCAGTTCTTC.